This T cell receptor (beta chain) was profiled in a study of CD4+ T cells in melanoma. TCRdb's table, derived via immunoSEQ multiplex PCR, lists solely in-frame clones and lacks some. The sample has some 110,000 clones; approximately 92% are singletons. Material for sequencing was peripheral blood. The TCR originated in a human donor with melanoma.

The CDR3 protein is CASSITRGIYEQYF. CDR3 nucleotides: TGTGCCAGTAGTATAACGCGGGGGATCTACGAGCAGTACTTC. This rearrangement joins TRBV19 to TRBJ2-7; TRBD2 agrees at 7 bases. The trim removed 2 bases at V and 3 bases at J, leaving 4 bases unmatched. Germline CDR1 reads LNHDA; CDR2 reads SQIVND (reference sequence). The CDR3 runs 14 residues.